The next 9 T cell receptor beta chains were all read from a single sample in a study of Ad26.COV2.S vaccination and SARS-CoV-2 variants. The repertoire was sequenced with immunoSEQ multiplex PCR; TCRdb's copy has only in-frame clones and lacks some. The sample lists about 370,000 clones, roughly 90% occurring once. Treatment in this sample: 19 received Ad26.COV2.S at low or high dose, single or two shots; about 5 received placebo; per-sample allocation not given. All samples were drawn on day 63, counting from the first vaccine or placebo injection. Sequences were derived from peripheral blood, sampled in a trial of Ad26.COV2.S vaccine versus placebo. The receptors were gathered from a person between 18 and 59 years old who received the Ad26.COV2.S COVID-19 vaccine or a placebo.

This chain's CDR3 is CASSPSVSRGAHYEQYF. CDR3 nucleotide sequence: TGTGCCAGCAGTCCTTCTGTTTCAAGGGGCGCACACTACGAGCAGTACTTC. The chain combines TRBV28 with TRBJ2-7, with D possibly TRBD1 on 5 matching bases. Germline CDR1 MDHEN, CDR2 SYDVKM. The CDR3 is 17 amino acids. V dropped 5 bases and J dropped 3 bases, with 23 bases sitting between them.

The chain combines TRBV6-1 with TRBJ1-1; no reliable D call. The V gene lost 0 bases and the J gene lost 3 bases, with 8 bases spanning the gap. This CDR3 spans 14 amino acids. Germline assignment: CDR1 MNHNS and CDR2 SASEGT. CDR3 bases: TGTGCCAGCAGTGAAGCCGGTCCTCACACTGAAGCTTTCTTT. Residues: CASSEAGPHTEAFF.

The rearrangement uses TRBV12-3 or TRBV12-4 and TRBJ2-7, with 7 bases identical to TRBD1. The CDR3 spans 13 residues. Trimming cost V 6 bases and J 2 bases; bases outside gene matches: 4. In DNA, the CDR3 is TGTGCCAGCAGCCCCGGGACAGCCTACGAGCAGTACTTC. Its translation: CASSPGTAYEQYF.

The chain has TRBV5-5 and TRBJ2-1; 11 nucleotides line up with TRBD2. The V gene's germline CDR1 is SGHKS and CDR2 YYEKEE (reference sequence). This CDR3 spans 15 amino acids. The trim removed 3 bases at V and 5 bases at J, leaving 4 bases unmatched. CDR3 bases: TGTGCCAGCAGCTCCCTAGCGGGAGGTGACAATGAGCAGTTCTTC. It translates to CASSSLAGGDNEQFF.

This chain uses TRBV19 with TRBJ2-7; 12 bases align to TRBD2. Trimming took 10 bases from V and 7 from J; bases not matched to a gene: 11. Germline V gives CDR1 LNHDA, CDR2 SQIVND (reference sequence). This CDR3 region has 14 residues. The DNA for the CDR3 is TGTGCCACCAAGAGGACTAGCGGGATCGGGGAGCAGTACTTC. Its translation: CATKRTSGIGEQYF.

CDR3 sequence reads: CASSPSGLAYNEQFF. CDR3 nucleotides: TGTGCCAGCAGTCCGAGCGGGTTGGCCTACAATGAGCAGTTCTTC. V usage is TRBV28 and J usage is TRBJ2-1; a weak D match, TRBD2 (6 bases). In germline, CDR1 is MDHEN, CDR2 SYDVKM. V lost 5 bases to trimming and J lost 2 bases, with 13 bases between them. This CDR3 is built from 15 residues.

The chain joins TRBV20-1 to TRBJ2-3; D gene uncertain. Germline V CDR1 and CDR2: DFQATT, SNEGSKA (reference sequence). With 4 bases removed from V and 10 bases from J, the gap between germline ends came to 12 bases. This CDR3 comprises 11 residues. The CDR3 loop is CSATPGRAQYF. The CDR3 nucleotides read TGCAGTGCTACTCCCGGTCGCGCGCAGTATTTT.

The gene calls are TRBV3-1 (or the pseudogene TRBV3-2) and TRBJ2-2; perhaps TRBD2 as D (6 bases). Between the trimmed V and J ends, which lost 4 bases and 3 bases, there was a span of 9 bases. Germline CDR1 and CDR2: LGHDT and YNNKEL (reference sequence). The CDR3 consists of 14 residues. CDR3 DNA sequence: TGTGCCAGCAGCCCTCGGAGGGACACCGGGGAGCTGTTTTTT. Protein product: CASSPRRDTGELFF.

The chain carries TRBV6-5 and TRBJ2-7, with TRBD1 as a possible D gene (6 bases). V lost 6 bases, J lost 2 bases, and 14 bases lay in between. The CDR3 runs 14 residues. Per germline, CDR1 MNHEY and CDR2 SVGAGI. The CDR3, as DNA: TGTGCCAGCAGCAAGACAGGATTTACCTACGAGCAGTACTTC. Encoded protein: CASSKTGFTYEQYF.